The source of this T cell receptor beta chain is a study of blood T cell repertoires in COVID-19. Study-level background: COVID-19 samples from acute and convalescent phases originated in the United States, Italy and Spain. Sources were T cells, B-cell-depleted T cells, or PBMCs; the material itself was cDNA or gDNA.

The CDR3 is 15 residues long. V trimming: 2 bases; J trimming: 4 bases; junction bases outside the gene matches: 3. The germline V gene has CDR1 SGHRS and CDR2 YFSETQ. Worth noting for this clone: Other DNA sequences in this sample translate to the same CDR3.

In the original processing: Estimates of nucleated cell counts were drawn from the amplification of reference gene primers. Data came from immunoSEQ multiplex PCR; TCRdb stores just in-frame clones and leaves some out. V, J and clone size were drawn from that table, and D and trimming were deduced from the DNA. The data contain over 300,000 clones, roughly 85% of them singletons. The V and J genes are TRBV5-1 and TRBJ2-1; 10 nucleotides align to TRBD2. This TCR derives from a human donor in a cohort sampled during active COVID-19. Material for sequencing was peripheral blood. In nucleotides, the CDR3 is TGCGCCAGCAGCTTAGCGGGGGGGACTTACAATGAGCAGTTCTTC. Translation: CASSLAGGTYNEQFF.